This entry features one TCR beta chain sequence. This sample was included in a study of blood T cell repertoires in COVID-19. This table comes from immunoSEQ multiplex PCR, and its TCRdb copy is limited to in-frame clones, with some not included. This sample has around 220,000 clones, with more than 65% found just once. Input material: peripheral blood. The receptor comes from a woman between 40 and 55 years old with active or convalescent COVID-19.

The CDR3 sequence is CASSSNPRGLYGYTF. Here the CDR3 DNA reads TGCGCCAGCAGCTCCAATCCCAGGGGGCTCTATGGCTACACCTTC. The rearrangement links TRBV5-1 to TRBJ1-2; 8 bases are a match to TRBD1. The CDR3 spans 15 residues. The germline gives CDR1 SGHRS, CDR2 YFSETQ. The J segment lost 4 bases and the V segment lost 3 bases, leaving 8 bases of the junction unmatched.